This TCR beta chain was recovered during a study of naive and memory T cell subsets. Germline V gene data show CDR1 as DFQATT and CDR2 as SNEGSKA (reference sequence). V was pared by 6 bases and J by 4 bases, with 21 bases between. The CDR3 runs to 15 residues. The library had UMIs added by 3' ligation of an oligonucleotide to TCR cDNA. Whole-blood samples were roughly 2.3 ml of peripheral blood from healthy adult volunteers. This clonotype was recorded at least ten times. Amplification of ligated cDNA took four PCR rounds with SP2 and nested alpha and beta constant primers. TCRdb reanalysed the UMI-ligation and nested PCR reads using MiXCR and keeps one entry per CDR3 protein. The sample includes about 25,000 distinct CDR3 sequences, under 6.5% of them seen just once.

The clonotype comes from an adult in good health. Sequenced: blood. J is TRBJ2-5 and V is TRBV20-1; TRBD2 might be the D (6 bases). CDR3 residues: CSAPLLTSGVETQYF. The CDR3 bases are TGCAGTGCCCCGCTTTTGACGTCGGGGGTAGAGACCCAGTACTTC.